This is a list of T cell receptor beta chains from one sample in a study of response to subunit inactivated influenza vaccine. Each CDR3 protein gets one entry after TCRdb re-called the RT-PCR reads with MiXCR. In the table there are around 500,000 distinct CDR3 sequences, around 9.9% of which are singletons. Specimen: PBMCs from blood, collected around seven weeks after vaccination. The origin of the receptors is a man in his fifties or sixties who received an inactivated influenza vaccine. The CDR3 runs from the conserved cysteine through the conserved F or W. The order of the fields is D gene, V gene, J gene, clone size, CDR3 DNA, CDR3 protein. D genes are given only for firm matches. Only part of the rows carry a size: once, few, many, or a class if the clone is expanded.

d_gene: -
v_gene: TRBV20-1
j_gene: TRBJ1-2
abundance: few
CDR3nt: TGCAGTGCTAGACTGTCTGGCTATGGCTACACCTTC
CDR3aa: CSARLSGYGYTF

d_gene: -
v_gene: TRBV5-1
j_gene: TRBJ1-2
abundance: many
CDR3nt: TGCGCCAGCAGCTTGGAAGCCGGGGGGTATGAAGGCTACACCTTC
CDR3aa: CASSLEAGGYEGYTF

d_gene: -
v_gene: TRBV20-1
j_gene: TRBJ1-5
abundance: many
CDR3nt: TGCAGTGCGGTGGAGGGCAATCAGCCCCAGCATTTT
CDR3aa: CSAVEGNQPQHF

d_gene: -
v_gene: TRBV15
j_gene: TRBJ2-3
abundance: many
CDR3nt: TGTGCCACCAGCAGAGATAACCCCCAGGGAGGTTATACGCAGTATTTT
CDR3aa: CATSRDNPQGGYTQYF

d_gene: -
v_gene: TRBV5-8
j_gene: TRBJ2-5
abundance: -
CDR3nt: TGTGCCAGCAGCTTTTATAATTCGGAGACCCAGTACTTC
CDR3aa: CASSFYNSETQYF

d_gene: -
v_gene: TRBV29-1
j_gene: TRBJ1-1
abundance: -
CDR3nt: TGCAGCGCAGCGACAGGATTCACTGAAGCTTTCTTT
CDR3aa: CSAATGFTEAFF

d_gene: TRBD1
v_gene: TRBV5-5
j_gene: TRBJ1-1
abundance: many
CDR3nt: TGTGCCAGCAGCTCGGGACAGGGCGGCACTGAAGCTTTCTTT
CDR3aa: CASSSGQGGTEAFF

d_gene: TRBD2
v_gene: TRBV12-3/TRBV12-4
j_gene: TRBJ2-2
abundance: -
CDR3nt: TGTGCCAGCACTCGTCGAGCGGGTTCGGGAGGCACCGGGGAGCTGTTTTTT
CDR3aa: CASTRRAGSGGTGELFF

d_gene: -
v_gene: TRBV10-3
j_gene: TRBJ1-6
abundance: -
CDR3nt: TGTGCCATCAGGACGGGGGGTAATTCACCCCTCCACTTT
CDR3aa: CAIRTGGNSPLHF

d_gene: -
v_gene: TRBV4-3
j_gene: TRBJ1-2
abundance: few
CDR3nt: TGCGCCAGCAGCCAAGACCCCCGGGACGGATATCACCGCTATGGCTACACCTTC
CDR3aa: CASSQDPRDGYHRYGYTF

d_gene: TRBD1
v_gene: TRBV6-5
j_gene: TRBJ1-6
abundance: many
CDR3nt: TGTGCCAGCAGTTACCGACAGAGACAGGGGGCGCCTGGTTCACCCCTCCACTTT
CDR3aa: CASSYRQRQGAPGSPLHF

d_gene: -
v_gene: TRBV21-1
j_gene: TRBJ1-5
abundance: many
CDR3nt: TGTGCCAGCAGCAAAGGGGACAGGTGGTCCGTTCAGCCCCAGCATTTT
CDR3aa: CASSKGDRWSVQPQHF

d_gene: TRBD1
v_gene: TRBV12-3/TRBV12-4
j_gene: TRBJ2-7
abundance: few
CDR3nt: TGTGCCAGCAGCGGGACAGGGATTCTTTGGGAGCAGTACTTC
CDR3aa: CASSGTGILWEQYF

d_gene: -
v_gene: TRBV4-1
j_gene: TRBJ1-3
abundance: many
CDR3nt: TGCGCCAGCAGCCCCTCCCACCTTCTTCGGCTCTCTGGAAACACCATATATTTT
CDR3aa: CASSPSHLLRLSGNTIYF

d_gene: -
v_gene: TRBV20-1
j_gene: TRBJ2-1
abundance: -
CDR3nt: TGCAGTGCTAGAACGTACAAATCCAATGAGCAGTTCTTC
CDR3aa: CSARTYKSNEQFF

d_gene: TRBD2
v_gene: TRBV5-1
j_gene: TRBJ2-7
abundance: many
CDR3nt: TGCGCCAGCAGTTACCTAGCGGGAGATTCCTACGAGCAGTACTTC
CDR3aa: CASSYLAGDSYEQYF

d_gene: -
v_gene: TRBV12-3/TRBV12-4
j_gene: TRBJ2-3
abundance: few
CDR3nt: TGTGCCAGCAGAGGAACAGGGATTGTGACAGATACGCAGTATTTT
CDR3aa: CASRGTGIVTDTQYF

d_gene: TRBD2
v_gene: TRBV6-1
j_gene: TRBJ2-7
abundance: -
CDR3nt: TGTGCCAGCATGGCTAGCGGCTTCTCCTACGAGCAGTACTTC
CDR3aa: CASMASGFSYEQYF

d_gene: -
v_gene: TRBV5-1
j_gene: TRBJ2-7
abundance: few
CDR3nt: TGCGCCAGCAAGACGACGGCTAGCTCCTACGAGCAGTACTTC
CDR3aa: CASKTTASSYEQYF